This section outlines one T cell receptor (beta chain) sequence together with its context. The antigen is undetermined. CDR1 and CDR2 from the germline V gene are MNHEY and SVGAGI. J gave up 3 bases and V 2 bases, and 0 bases lay outside the gene matches. The CDR3 contains 13 residues. Sample treatment: roughly ten-day PBMC culture with coronavirus spike peptide pools or control peptides (ViraFEST assay). The data derive from a study of vaccination and CD4 T cells after COVID-19. An Oncomine TCR Beta short-read assay was used to sequence the DNA from cultured CD4+ T cells. TCRdb redid the calling of the PCR reads with MiXCR, one entry per CDR3 protein. The repertoire consists of 20,000 or so distinct CDR3 sequences, with roughly 40% occurring once and the leading ten covering 26%.

V and J are TRBV6-5 and TRBJ1-1; the match to TRBD1 covers 7 bases. The specimen was CD4+ T cells from blood, cultured in vitro, collected before SARS-CoV-2 vaccination. The sequence came from a human donor who had recovered from COVID-19. CDR3 in amino acids: CASSYTGDTEAFF. CDR3 DNA sequence: TGTGCCAGCAGTTACACAGGGGACACTGAAGCTTTCTTT.